Sequencing of this TCR beta chain was carried out in a study of technical replicates of blood from several donors. Sequencing was performed with immunoSEQ multiplex PCR; in TCRdb, only in-frame clones are kept and a portion is missing. The sample holds more than 75,000 clones, 93% seen once. CDR3 length equals 13 residues. The germline gives CDR1 GTSNPN, CDR2 SVGIG (reference sequence). Trimming cost V 5 bases and J 11 bases; bases outside gene matches: 9. The chain combines TRBV30 with TRBJ1-4; 9 bases are a match to TRBD1. Sequenced input: T cells isolated from PBMCs. This receptor was identified in a human donor in good health. This CDR3 reads CAWSRDRARKLFF. CDR3 sequence (DNA): TGTGCCTGGTCCCGGGACAGGGCGAGGAAACTGTTTTTT.